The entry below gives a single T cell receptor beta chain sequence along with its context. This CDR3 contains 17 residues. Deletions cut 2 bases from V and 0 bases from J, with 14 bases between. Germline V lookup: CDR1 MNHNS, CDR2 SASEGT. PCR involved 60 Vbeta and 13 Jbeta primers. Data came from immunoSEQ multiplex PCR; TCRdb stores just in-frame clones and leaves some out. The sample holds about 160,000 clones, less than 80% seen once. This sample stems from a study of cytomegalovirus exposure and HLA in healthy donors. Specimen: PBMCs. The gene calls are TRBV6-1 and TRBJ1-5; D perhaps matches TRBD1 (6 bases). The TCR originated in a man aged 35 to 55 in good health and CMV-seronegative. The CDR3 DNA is TGTGCCAGCAGTGAAAGACAGGATCCTAATAGCAATCAGCCCCAGCATTTT. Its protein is CASSERQDPNSNQPQHF.